This paragraph covers one T cell receptor (beta chain) sequence. The data stem from a study of identical twins. MiXCR, run by TCRdb on the 5' RACE reads, gives a single entry per CDR3 protein. The sample holds 260,000 or so distinct CDR3 sequences, 7.5% seen once. Healthy Caucasian donors formed the entire cohort. These data are also associated with another study on yellow fever vaccine responses in identical twins.

The sequencing sample was made of CD8+ T cells sorted from blood. This receptor was taken from a woman aged 18-30 years in good health.

The CDR3 loop reads CASTMTGSPADTQYF. The CDR3 nucleotides read TGTGCCAGCACCATGACAGGGTCCCCAGCAGATACGCAGTATTTT. The rearrangement uses TRBV7-3 and TRBJ2-3; 7 positions match TRBD1. J gave up 4 bases and V 7 bases, and 11 bases lay outside the gene matches. CDR1 and CDR2 (germline): SGHTA, FQGTGA. CDR3 length equals 15 residues.